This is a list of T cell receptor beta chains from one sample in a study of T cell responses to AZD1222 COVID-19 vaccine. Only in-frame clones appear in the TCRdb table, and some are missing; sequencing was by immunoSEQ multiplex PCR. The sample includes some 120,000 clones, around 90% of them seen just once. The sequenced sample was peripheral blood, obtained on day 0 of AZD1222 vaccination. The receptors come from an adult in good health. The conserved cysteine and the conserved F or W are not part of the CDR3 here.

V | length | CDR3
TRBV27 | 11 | ASSLASDTEAF
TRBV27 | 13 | ASSSPLRGNYGYT
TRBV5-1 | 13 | ASSFGGTGGETQY
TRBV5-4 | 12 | ASSKIDSGTEAF
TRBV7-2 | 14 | ASSLARAGTGNTIY
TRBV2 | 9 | ASSEFEALF
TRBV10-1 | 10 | ASSEDRFGYT
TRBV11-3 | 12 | ASSPYSGANVLT
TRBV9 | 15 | ASSVVRTGLGNTEAF
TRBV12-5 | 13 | ASGLVASRRGELF
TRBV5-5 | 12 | ASSLSGSNYGYT
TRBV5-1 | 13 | ASSLAASSYNEQF
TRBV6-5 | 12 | ASRGAPFHNEQF
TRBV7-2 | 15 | AIYGDPTGLANYGYT
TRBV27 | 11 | ASGGGESYEQY
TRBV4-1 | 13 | ASSQDDRAGQPQH
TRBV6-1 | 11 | ASSEAQDSPLH
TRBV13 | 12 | ASSSRGQVYEQY
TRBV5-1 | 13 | ASSLETGWNSPLH
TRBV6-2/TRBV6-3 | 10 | ASSPKPYEQY
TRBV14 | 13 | ASSQTGLAKNIQY
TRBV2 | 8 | ASRLDTQY
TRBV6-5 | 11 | ASSYDLGDTQY
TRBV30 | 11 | AWSGGLHSPLH
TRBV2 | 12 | ASSGGQGNSPLH
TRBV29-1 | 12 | SVENQAVNYGYT